The 15 T cell receptor beta chains below were found in one sample sequenced in a study of cytomegalovirus exposure and HLA in healthy donors. The PCR employed 60 Vbeta primers together with 13 Jbeta primers. Assay: immunoSEQ multiplex PCR; the TCRdb copy retains only in-frame clones and omits some. Of 150,000 to 200,000 clones in the sample, over 70% were seen once. The specimen sequenced was PBMCs. These receptors came from a middle-aged woman in good health and CMV-seronegative.

The CDR3 DNA follows: TGTGCCAGCAGCTTAAATTGGGGGCAGTTAAAATGGGAGACCCAGTACTTC. Protein: CASSLNWGQLKWETQYF. This chain links TRBV7-2 with TRBJ2-5; D possibly corresponds to TRBD1 (6 bases). Germline lookup yields CDR1 SGHTA and CDR2 FQGNSA. The CDR3 has 17 residues. Trimming cost V 2 bases and J 5 bases, with 21 bases left between them.

This sequence joins TRBV7-9 and TRBJ2-5; the match to TRBD1 covers 7 bases. V shed 6 bases and J 6 bases; nucleotides not matched to a gene: 13. The germline CDR1 and CDR2 sequences are SEHNR and FQNEAQ (reference sequence). The CDR3 is 15 amino acids. CDR3 coding DNA: TGTGCCAGCAGTCGATCAGGGGGACGAGAACAGACCCAGTACTTC. Protein sequence: CASSRSGGREQTQYF.

This chain joins TRBV10-1 and TRBJ2-6, with 8 bases fitting TRBD1. CDR3 length: 18 residues. Germline V gene sequence: CDR1 WNHNN, CDR2 SYGVQD (reference sequence). V gave up 3 bases and J gave up 4 bases; unmatched junction bases: 11. The chain's CDR3 is CASSEPGQVVSGANVLTF. The CDR3 DNA sequence: TGCGCCAGCAGTGAACCGGGACAGGTAGTTTCCGGGGCCAACGTCCTGACTTTC.

The J gene is TRBJ2-7, the V gene TRBV6-5, with 13 positions matching TRBD2. Germline loops: CDR1 MNHEY, CDR2 SVGAGI. The CDR3 is 15 residues long. Losses at the gene ends were 7 bases for V and 4 bases for J; bases not matched to a gene: 7. The DNA for the CDR3 is TGTGCCAGCAAGAGGACTAGCGGGAGCTCGTACGAGCAGTACTTC. It encodes CASKRTSGSSYEQYF.

The chain links TRBV5-1 to TRBJ1-6, with D unresolved. Trimming took off 0 bases at V and 8 bases at J, with 9 bases between the two ends. From germline, CDR1 is SGHRS and CDR2 YFSETQ. CDR3 size: 14 residues. DNA for the CDR3: TGCGCCAGCAGCTTGGCCAGGTCCTATTCACCCCTCCACTTT. This translates into CASSLARSYSPLHF.

The gene calls are TRBV27 and TRBJ1-2; 8 bases align to TRBD1. Germline-derived CDR1 and CDR2 are MNHEY and SMNVEV (reference sequence). After removal of 4 bases from V and 4 bases from J, the junction contained 5 bases not matched to a gene. The CDR3 totals 14 residues. CDR3 coding DNA: TGTGCCAGCAGTTCAGGGGGCGGTATCTATGGCTACACCTTC. It translates to CASSSGGGIYGYTF.

The CDR3 spells CATAGTGNQPQHF. The CDR3 nucleotides read TGTGCCACCGCCGGGACAGGCAATCAGCCCCAGCATTTT. The V call is TRBV2, the J call TRBJ1-5; 7 bases map to TRBD1. J gave up 2 bases and V 10 bases, and 5 bases lay outside the gene matches. This CDR3 has 13 residues. The germline gives CDR1 SNHLY, CDR2 FYNNEI.

This clone was counted a single time. The chain has TRBV6-1 and TRBJ1-2; D gene unclear. This CDR3 comprises 14 residues. Trimming took off 0 bases at V and 2 bases at J, with 7 bases between the two ends. Per the germline V gene, CDR1 is MNHNS and CDR2 is SASEGT. CDR3 region: CASSEAAGNYGYTF. The CDR3 DNA reads as TGTGCCAGCAGTGAAGCGGCGGGGAACTATGGCTACACCTTC.

V usage is TRBV18 and J usage is TRBJ2-7; D is unresolved. Per germline, CDR1 KGHSH and CDR2 LQKENI. This CDR3 comprises 15 residues. Trimming left V 3 bases short and J 2 bases short, with 14 bases between. The CDR3 nucleotides read TGTGCCAGCTCACCTTTATGGGCTCAGACCTACGAGCAGTACTTC. Its translation: CASSPLWAQTYEQYF.

The J gene is TRBJ1-1, the V gene TRBV5-1, with D perhaps matching TRBD1 (5 bases). CDR1 and CDR2 (germline): SGHRS, YFSETQ. The CDR3 has 16 residues. V lost 4 bases, J lost 1 base, and 17 bases lay in between. The CDR3 DNA follows: TGCGCCAGCAGCGCCCACGAGGTGGGGGGGAACACTGAAGCTTTCTTT. Protein product: CASSAHEVGGNTEAFF.

V gene TRBV19 combines with J gene TRBJ2-3, with TRBD1 matching over 7 bases. The J segment lost 2 bases and the V segment lost 5 bases, leaving 10 bases of the junction unmatched. From germline, CDR1 is LNHDA and CDR2 SQIVND (reference sequence). There are 16 residues in the CDR3. The CDR3 spells CASSPRRGSDTDTQYF. The DNA of the CDR3 is TGTGCCAGTAGTCCGCGCAGGGGGTCGGACACAGATACGCAGTATTTT.

This clone was counted only a few times. The chain recombines TRBV10-1 with TRBJ2-2; 8 bases align to TRBD2. The CDR3 consists of 17 residues. The germline V gene encodes CDR1 WNHNN and CDR2 SYGVQD (reference sequence). V was clipped by 4 bases and J by 4 bases; unmatched bases: 11. CDR3 DNA: TGCGCCAGCAGTGGGGAGTGGACTAGCCTGCGCACCGGGGAGCTGTTTTTT. Its translation is CASSGEWTSLRTGELFF.

CDR3 amino acids: CASSSRGRGDEQYF. The DNA for the CDR3 is TGTGCCAGCAGTTCCAGGGGGCGCGGCGACGAGCAGTACTTC. This chain connects TRBV7-2 to TRBJ2-7; 8 bases are shared with TRBD1. The germline CDR1 and CDR2 sequences are SGHTA and FQGNSA. The ends lost 6 bases at V and 5 bases at J; junction bases unmatched: 9. This CDR3 has 14 amino acids.

J is TRBJ2-7 and V is TRBV25-1; D possibly corresponds to TRBD1 (5 bases). Between the trimmed V and J ends, which lost 5 bases and 3 bases, there was a span of 14 bases. CDR1 is MGHDK, CDR2 SYGVNS, per germline. The CDR3 is 14 residues long. DNA for the CDR3: TGTGCCAGCAGTCAGCCAGGGCTATACTACGAGCAGTACTTC. Translating it yields CASSQPGLYYEQYF.

This clone appeared a few times. V gene TRBV27 combines with J gene TRBJ2-7; 8 nucleotides match TRBD2. Looked up from germline, CDR1 is MNHEY and CDR2 is SMNVEV (reference sequence). The CDR3 loop spans 14 amino acids. The V gene end was trimmed by 0 bases and the J gene end by 6 bases; junction bases not matched to a gene: 4. CDR3: CASSLSYRGGEQYF. Written as DNA, the CDR3 is TGTGCCAGCAGTTTATCCTACCGGGGGGGCGAGCAGTACTTC.